The 22 T cell receptor beta chains below all came from one sample that was sequenced in a study of blood T cell repertoires in COVID-19. Using immunoSEQ multiplex PCR, the repertoire was profiled, and TCRdb retains in-frame clones only, with some absent. This sample yields about 140,000 clones, of which around 84% are seen a single time; around 5% belongs to the top ten. Material: peripheral blood. The receptors originated from a human donor in a cohort sampled during active COVID-19.

This clone came up once. This chain joins TRBV28 and TRBJ2-2; D not certain. There are 11 residues in the CDR3. The germline V gene has CDR1 MDHEN and CDR2 SYDVKM. Trimming removed 9 bases from V and 6 bases from J, with 8 bases in between. The CDR3 sequence is CASRVAGELFF. The CDR3 nucleotides read TGTGCCAGTCGGGTAGCCGGGGAGCTGTTTTTT.

V and J are TRBV7-9 and TRBJ2-3, with 9 bases matching TRBD2. This CDR3 is 16 amino acids long. Trimming at V came to 1 base and at J to 6 bases, leaving 8 bases not matched to a gene. Germline V gene lookup returns CDR1 SEHNR and CDR2 FQNEAQ (reference sequence). This CDR3 is CASSLDLRGGLDTQYF. CDR3 in DNA: TGTGCCAGCAGCTTAGATTTGCGGGGGGGCCTCGATACGCAGTATTTT. Supplemented by reference TRBV7-9 and TRBJ2-3, the full variable domain reads DTGVSQNPRHKITKRGQNVTFRCDPISEHNRLYWYRQTLGQGPEFLTYFQNEAQLEKSRLLSDRFSAERPKGSFSTLEIQRTEQGDSAMYLCASSLDLRGGLDTQYFGPGTRLTVL.

The V gene is TRBV6-1, the J gene TRBJ1-5; D unresolved. Germline CDR1 is MNHNS and CDR2 is SASEGT. Deletions cut 0 bases from V and 4 bases from J, with 13 bases between. The CDR3 totals 16 residues. CDR3 in DNA: TGTGCCAGCAGTGAAGCAAAAGCTACTACTAATCAGCCCCAGCATTTT. This gives the protein CASSEAKATTNQPQHF.

The chain is built from TRBV5-8 and TRBJ1-2; 11 bases fit TRBD1. Losses at the gene ends were 4 bases for V and 2 bases for J; bases not matched to a gene: 10. In germline, CDR1 is SGHTS, CDR2 YDEGEE. The CDR3 has 17 amino acids. This CDR3 reads CASSPWTGGAGNYGYTF. CDR3 nucleotides: TGTGCCAGCAGCCCCTGGACAGGGGGCGCCGGGAACTATGGCTACACCTTC.

The chain employs TRBV5-5 and TRBJ1-1, with a weak D call TRBD1 (5 bases). Germline V gene data show CDR1 as SGHKS and CDR2 as YYEKEE (reference sequence). The CDR3 loop spans 15 amino acids. V was pared by 4 bases and J by 4 bases, with 17 bases between. The CDR3 bases are TGTGCCAGCAGCAGGGCAGGGAAGGCGGCCACTGAAGCTTTCTTT. It translates to CASSRAGKAATEAFF. Full variable domain (missing parts from reference TRBV5-5 and TRBJ1-1): DAGVTQSPTHLIKTRGQQVTLRCSPISGHKSVSWYQQVLGQGPQFIFQYYEKEERGRGNFPDRFSARQFPNYSSELNVNALLLGDSALYLCASSRAGKAATEAFFGQGTRLTVV.

This chain joins TRBV19 and TRBJ2-3; 15 bases are shared with TRBD2. Germline CDR1 is LNHDA and CDR2 is SQIVND (reference sequence). The CDR3 runs 15 residues. With V trimmed by 9 bases and J by 6 bases, 7 bases remained unmatched. DNA for the CDR3: TGTGCCAGCGCGGGACTAGCGGGAGGAGGGGATACGCAGTATTTT. This codes for CASAGLAGGGDTQYF. Full variable domain (outside the CDR3, taken from reference TRBV19 and TRBJ2-3): DGGITQSPKYLFRKEGQNVTLSCEQNLNHDAMYWYRQDPGQGLRLIYYSQIVNDFQKGDIAEGYSVSREKKESFPLTVTSAQKNPTAFYLCASAGLAGGGDTQYFGPGTRLTVL.

This chain connects TRBV11-2 to TRBJ2-1; tentative D call: TRBD1 (6 bases). In germline, CDR1 is SGHAT, CDR2 FQNNGV. V was clipped by 7 bases and J by 5 bases, with 15 bases between them. The CDR3 length is 14 residues. CDR3 residues: CASNINTGNNEQFF. CDR3 DNA: TGTGCCAGCAACATAAATACAGGGAACAATGAGCAGTTCTTC. The full variable domain, in which reference TRBV11-2 and TRBJ2-1 provide the parts outside the CDR3, is EAGVAQSPRYKIIEKRQSVAFWCNPISGHATLYWYQQILGQGPKLLIQFQNNGVVDDSQLPKDRFSAERLKGVDSTLKIQPAKLEDSAVYLCASNINTGNNEQFFGPGTRLTVL.

This sequence joins TRBV5-4 and TRBJ2-7; TRBD1 agrees at 11 bases. The V gene end was trimmed by 6 bases and the J gene end by 6 bases; junction bases not matched to a gene: 14. This CDR3 has 16 residues. The V gene's germline CDR1 is SGHNT and CDR2 YYREEE (reference sequence). CDR3 in DNA: TGTGCCAGCACCAATCCCCGAGGACAGGGGGCCTCCGAGCAGTACTTC. It encodes CASTNPRGQGASEQYF.

The chain has TRBV7-9 and TRBJ2-7, with D uncertain. Germline V gives CDR1 SEHNR, CDR2 FQNEAQ (reference sequence). V was clipped by 5 bases and J by 2 bases, with 19 bases between them. CDR3 length: 16 residues. The DNA of the CDR3 is TGTGCCAGCAGCCCAGCTGGCAGCGTAAATCCCTACGAGCAGTACTTC. The encoded protein is CASSPAGSVNPYEQYF.

The V call is TRBV5-1, the J call TRBJ2-5; 8 nucleotides line up with TRBD1. V gave up 0 bases and J gave up 4 bases; unmatched junction bases: 5. The germline V gene encodes CDR1 SGHRS and CDR2 YFSETQ. This CDR3 region has 15 residues. CDR3 protein: CASSLAAGGRETQYF. The CDR3 DNA reads as TGCGCCAGCAGCTTGGCGGCAGGGGGCAGAGAGACCCAGTACTTC.

J is TRBJ2-7 and V is TRBV11-2, with 12 bases matching TRBD2. From germline, CDR1 is SGHAT and CDR2 FQNNGV. The CDR3 loop spans 15 amino acids. V shed 4 bases, J shed 9 bases, and the junction held 10 bases outside the gene matches. Here the CDR3 DNA reads TGTGCCAGCAGCTCGACTAGCGGGGGCTCTACGGGGCAGTACTTC. It translates to CASSSTSGGSTGQYF.

The chain combines TRBV29-1 with TRBJ2-1; possibly TRBD1 for D (6 bases). The CDR3 is 13 residues long. V was shortened by 5 bases and J by 4 bases, with 12 bases between the two germline ends. Germline CDR1 SQVTM, CDR2 ANQGSEA. The CDR3 region is CSVIRTAYNEQFF. The CDR3 region has the DNA TGCAGCGTTATAAGGACAGCATACAATGAGCAGTTCTTC.

J is TRBJ1-6 and V is TRBV28, with D uncertain. Germline CDR1 is MDHEN and CDR2 is SYDVKM. The CDR3 sequence is 13 residues long. Trimming stripped 3 bases from V and 9 bases from J, with 9 bases between. CDR3 DNA sequence: TGTGCCAGCAGTTTTATCCGGGGTTCACCCCTCCACTTT. This gives the protein CASSFIRGSPLHF.

Only a few counts were recorded for this clone. This chain uses TRBV28 with TRBJ1-3; 7 nucleotides line up with TRBD1. This CDR3 comprises 15 residues. J gave up 2 bases and V 6 bases, and 7 bases lay outside the gene matches. The V gene's germline CDR1 is MDHEN and CDR2 SYDVKM. This CDR3 is CASSARTGPGNTIYF. The CDR3 coding sequence is TGTGCCAGCAGCGCCCGGACAGGACCTGGAAACACCATATATTTT.

The J gene is TRBJ2-1, the V gene TRBV11-2; D is perhaps TRBD2 (6 bases). CDR1 is SGHAT and CDR2 is FQNNGV in the germline V gene. This CDR3 has 19 residues. Trimming removed 5 bases at V and 7 bases at J, with 30 bases between. This CDR3 reads CASSALRGFTGANRNEQFF. In nucleotides, the CDR3 is TGTGCCAGCAGCGCTCTCCGGGGGTTTACGGGAGCAAACAGGAATGAGCAGTTCTTC.

This clone was counted a single time. The chain joins TRBV7-8 to TRBJ1-5, with a possible D match to TRBD1 (5 bases). This CDR3 is built from 15 residues. The V gene lost 1 base and the J gene lost 6 bases, with 13 bases spanning the gap. Germline lookup yields CDR1 SGHVS and CDR2 FQNEAQ. The CDR3 nucleotides are TGTGCCAGCAGCTTAGATGACTTTAGGGGTCAGCCCCAGCATTTT. The encoded protein is CASSLDDFRGQPQHF.

This clone is a singleton in its sample. CDR3 DNA sequence: TGTGCCTGGAGTGTATTCTCGAACACTGAAGCTTTCTTT. Translated, it gives CAWSVFSNTEAFF. The rearrangement uses TRBV30 and TRBJ1-1; unclear D gene. This CDR3 region has 13 residues. Between the trimmed V and J ends, which lost 0 bases and 1 base, there was a span of 6 bases. The V gene's germline CDR1 is GTSNPN and CDR2 SVGIG (reference sequence).

This clone has ten or more counts. This rearrangement joins TRBV6-1 to TRBJ2-1, with 9 bases matching TRBD2. The germline CDR1 and CDR2 sequences are MNHNS and SASEGT. With V trimmed by 2 bases and J by 15 bases, 17 bases remained unmatched. The CDR3 covers 16 residues. The CDR3: CASSENLAGLARVRFF. CDR3 DNA: TGTGCCAGCAGTGAAAATCTAGCGGGATTGGCGAGAGTGCGGTTCTTC.

This clone was recorded only once. This chain links TRBV28 with TRBJ2-7, with D tentatively TRBD1 (6 bases). Trimming removed 3 bases at V and 2 bases at J, with 11 bases between. Germline CDR1 reads MDHEN; CDR2 reads SYDVKM. The CDR3 loop spans 14 amino acids. The CDR3 is CASSLGDTAYEQYF. The CDR3 DNA reads as TGTGCCAGCAGTTTGGGGGACACGGCCTACGAGCAGTACTTC.

This chain links TRBV6-4 with TRBJ2-5; TRBD2 is a possible D gene (5 bases). The CDR3 sequence is 17 residues long. Germline CDR1 is MRHNA and CDR2 is SNTAGT. The V and J ends lost 2 bases and 5 bases respectively, with 21 bases between them. The CDR3 nucleotides are TGTGCCAGCAGTGACAACGAGTCTAGCAGTATTTTTGAGACCCAGTACTTC. Its translation: CASSDNESSSIFETQYF.

The chain joins TRBV6-6 to TRBJ2-7, with TRBD2 as a possible D gene (5 bases). Germline V gene lookup returns CDR1 MNHNY and CDR2 SVGAGI (reference sequence). CDR3 length equals 14 residues. Trimming removed 7 bases from V and 3 bases from J, with 16 bases in between. The CDR3 reads CASTHRTGVYEQYF. The CDR3 region has the DNA TGTGCCAGCACCCACCGGACTGGGGTCTACGAGCAGTACTTC.

This clone was seen once. This chain uses TRBV18 with TRBJ2-1; TRBD2 aligns across 10 bases. There are 15 residues in the CDR3. The V and J ends lost 1 base and 10 bases, in that order; junction bases with no gene match: 7. CDR1 KGHSH and CDR2 LQKENI come from the germline V gene. The CDR3 bases are TGTGCCAGCTCACCACTCCTAGCGGGGGCGGGGGAGCAGTTCTTC. Encoded protein: CASSPLLAGAGEQFF. Looking up the rest from reference TRBV18 and TRBJ2-1 gives the full variable domain: NAGVMQNPRHLVRRRGQEARLRCSPMKGHSHVYWYRQLPEEGLKFMVYLQKENIIDESGMPKERFSAEFPKEGPSILRIQQVVRGDSAAYFCASSPLLAGAGEQFFGPGTRLTVL.